Listed below are T cell receptor beta chains from one sample, sequenced in a study of persistence of HIV-infected CD4 T cells. The table came from immunoSEQ multiplex PCR; TCRdb's copy has only in-frame clones and leaves some out. The data hold 6,000 to 9,500 clones, with roughly two thirds observed a single time. These receptors are not linked to any known antigen. Sequences were derived from CD4+ T cells sorted from PBMCs after approximately 19-hour stimulation, sampled from a patient who received antiretroviral therapy. Receptor source: an adult man with HIV who was CMV-seropositive. Both conserved end residues are part of each CDR3. The size field is filled for only some rows; it gives once, few, many or a size class.

j_gene: TRBJ2-4; abundance: NA; v_gene: TRBV7-9; CDR3aa: CASSLGQGNIQYF
j_gene: TRBJ2-3; abundance: once; v_gene: TRBV27; CDR3aa: CASSSPRGRDWTDTQYF
j_gene: TRBJ2-7; abundance: NA; v_gene: TRBV7-2; CDR3aa: CASSSPGPRRSFCYEQYF
j_gene: TRBJ2-6; abundance: NA; v_gene: TRBV5-6; CDR3aa: CASSLVSGLSGANVLTF
j_gene: TRBJ1-2; abundance: NA; v_gene: TRBV25-1; CDR3aa: CASSEYHRVGYTF
j_gene: TRBJ2-5; abundance: NA; v_gene: TRBV9; CDR3aa: CASSLSRGETQYF
j_gene: TRBJ1-2; abundance: NA; v_gene: TRBV5-5; CDR3aa: CASSDGTGNYGYTF
j_gene: TRBJ1-5; abundance: NA; v_gene: TRBV5-6; CDR3aa: CASSTGRGNQPQHF
j_gene: TRBJ1-1; abundance: medium-sized; v_gene: TRBV29-1; CDR3aa: CSVEGQGTTEAFF
j_gene: TRBJ1-5; abundance: NA; v_gene: TRBV19; CDR3aa: CASRITGTENQPQHF
j_gene: TRBJ2-4; abundance: NA; v_gene: TRBV29-1; CDR3aa: CSVGWRNIQYF
j_gene: TRBJ1-2; abundance: large; v_gene: TRBV10-1; CDR3aa: CASSQKWTGGYTF
j_gene: TRBJ1-2; abundance: few; v_gene: TRBV20-1; CDR3aa: CSASLGGVSYGYTF
j_gene: TRBJ1-6; abundance: few; v_gene: TRBV5-5; CDR3aa: CASSPLQGQGGSPLHF
j_gene: TRBJ1-1; abundance: NA; v_gene: TRBV29-1; CDR3aa: CSVAEGQMNTEAFF
j_gene: TRBJ2-2; abundance: NA; v_gene: TRBV30; CDR3aa: CAWSVSLNTGELFF
j_gene: TRBJ1-5; abundance: NA; v_gene: TRBV19; CDR3aa: CASSIRVGQGHQPQHF
j_gene: TRBJ2-3; abundance: once; v_gene: TRBV5-6; CDR3aa: CASSSGDTQYF
j_gene: TRBJ2-7; abundance: NA; v_gene: TRBV5-1; CDR3aa: CASSLEGQGVISYEQYF
j_gene: TRBJ1-4; abundance: NA; v_gene: TRBV7-9; CDR3aa: CASSTPGQGNEKLFF
j_gene: TRBJ2-5; abundance: NA; v_gene: TRBV7-2; CDR3aa: CASSYGGGETQYF
j_gene: TRBJ2-1; abundance: NA; v_gene: TRBV5-1; CDR3aa: CASSIQGQGPGSYNEQFF
j_gene: TRBJ1-1; abundance: NA; v_gene: TRBV30; CDR3aa: CAWSVYREAFF
j_gene: TRBJ2-2; abundance: NA; v_gene: TRBV14; CDR3aa: CASSEGRGRTGELFF
j_gene: TRBJ1-5; abundance: NA; v_gene: TRBV20-1; CDR3aa: CSASSRGNQPQHF
j_gene: TRBJ2-1; abundance: NA; v_gene: TRBV5-1; CDR3aa: CASGLEEGHNEQFF
j_gene: TRBJ2-7; abundance: few; v_gene: TRBV5-4; CDR3aa: CASSWDRGAYEQYF
j_gene: TRBJ1-6; abundance: NA; v_gene: TRBV4-3; CDR3aa: CASSQDTQAGSPLHF
j_gene: TRBJ2-1; abundance: few; v_gene: TRBV29-1; CDR3aa: CSGTTGGAFYEQFF
j_gene: TRBJ1-5; abundance: NA; v_gene: TRBV6-5; CDR3aa: CASRGGSGSNQPQHF
j_gene: TRBJ1-5; abundance: NA; v_gene: TRBV4-1; CDR3aa: CASSQDTRNQPQHF
j_gene: TRBJ2-1; abundance: NA; v_gene: TRBV18; CDR3aa: CASSPLAGGNEQFF
j_gene: TRBJ2-7; abundance: NA; v_gene: TRBV6-5; CDR3aa: CASSTGSYGSYEQYF
j_gene: TRBJ1-4; abundance: few; v_gene: TRBV18; CDR3aa: CASSPGTTNEKLFF
j_gene: TRBJ2-1; abundance: NA; v_gene: TRBV19; CDR3aa: CASSMRGSGRADEQFF
j_gene: TRBJ2-6; abundance: NA; v_gene: TRBV27; CDR3aa: CASRPLAGRGQAGANVLTF
j_gene: TRBJ2-7; abundance: NA; v_gene: TRBV6-2/TRBV6-3; CDR3aa: CASSRPPGLGAYEQYF
j_gene: TRBJ2-5; abundance: NA; v_gene: TRBV3-1/TRBV3-2; CDR3aa: CASSLGLAGGKRPETQYF
j_gene: TRBJ1-5; abundance: few; v_gene: TRBV10-2; CDR3aa: CASSELQGGQPQHF
j_gene: TRBJ2-1; abundance: NA; v_gene: TRBV7-3; CDR3aa: CASSLTVDTFTGRQFF
j_gene: TRBJ1-6; abundance: few; v_gene: TRBV19; CDR3aa: CASSIRQINSPLHF
j_gene: TRBJ2-7; abundance: NA; v_gene: TRBV10-3; CDR3aa: CAISDSVLIEQPYEQYF